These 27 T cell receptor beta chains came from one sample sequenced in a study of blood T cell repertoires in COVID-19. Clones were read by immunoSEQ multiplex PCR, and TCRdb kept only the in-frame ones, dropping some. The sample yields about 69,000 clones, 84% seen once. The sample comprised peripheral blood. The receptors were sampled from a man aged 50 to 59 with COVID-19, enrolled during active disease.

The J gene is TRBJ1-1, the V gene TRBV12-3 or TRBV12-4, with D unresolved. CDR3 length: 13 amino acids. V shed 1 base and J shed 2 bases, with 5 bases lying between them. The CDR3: CASSLGHNTEAFF. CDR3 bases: TGTGCCAGCAGTTTAGGACATAACACTGAAGCTTTCTTT.

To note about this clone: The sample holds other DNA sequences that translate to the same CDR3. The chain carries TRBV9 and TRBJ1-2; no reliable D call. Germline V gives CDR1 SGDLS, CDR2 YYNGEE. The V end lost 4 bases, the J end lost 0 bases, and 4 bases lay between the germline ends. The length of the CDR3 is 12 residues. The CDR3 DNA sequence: TGTGCCAGCAGCCCCTCTAACTATGGCTACACCTTC. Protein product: CASSPSNYGYTF.

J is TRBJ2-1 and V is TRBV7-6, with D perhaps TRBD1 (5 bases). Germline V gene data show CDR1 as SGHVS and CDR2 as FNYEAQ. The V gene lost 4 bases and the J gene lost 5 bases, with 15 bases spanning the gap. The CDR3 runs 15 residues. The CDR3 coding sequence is TGTGCCAGCAGCTCCCCTACTGACAGCCACAATGAGCAGTTCTTC. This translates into CASSSPTDSHNEQFF.

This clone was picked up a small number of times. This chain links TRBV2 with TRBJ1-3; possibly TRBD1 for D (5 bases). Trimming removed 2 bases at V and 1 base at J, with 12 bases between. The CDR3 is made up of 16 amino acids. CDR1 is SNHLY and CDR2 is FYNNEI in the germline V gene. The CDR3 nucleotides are TGTGCCAGCAGTGAATTAAGGGCAGGGTCTGGAAACACCATATATTTT. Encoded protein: CASSELRAGSGNTIYF.

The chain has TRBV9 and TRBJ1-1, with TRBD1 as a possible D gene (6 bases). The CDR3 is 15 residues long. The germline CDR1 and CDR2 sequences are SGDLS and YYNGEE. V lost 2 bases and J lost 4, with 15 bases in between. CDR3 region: CASSVAREGGTEAFF. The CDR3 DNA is TGTGCCAGCAGCGTGGCCCGCGAAGGGGGCACTGAAGCTTTCTTT. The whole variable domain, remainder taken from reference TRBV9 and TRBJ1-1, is DSGVTQTPKHLITATGQRVTLRCSPRSGDLSVYWYQQSLDQGLQFLIQYYNGEERAKGNILERFSAQQFPDLHSELNLSSLELGDSALYFCASSVAREGGTEAFFGQGTRLTVV.

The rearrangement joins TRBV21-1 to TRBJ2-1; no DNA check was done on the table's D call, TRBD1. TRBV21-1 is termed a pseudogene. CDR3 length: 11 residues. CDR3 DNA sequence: TGTGCCAGCAGCACATACAATGAGCAGTTCTTC. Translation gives CASSTYNEQFF.

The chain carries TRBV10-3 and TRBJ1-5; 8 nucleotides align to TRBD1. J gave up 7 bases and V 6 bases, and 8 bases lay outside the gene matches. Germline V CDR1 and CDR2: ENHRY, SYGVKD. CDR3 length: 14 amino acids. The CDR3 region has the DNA TGTGCCATCAGGACAGGGGATGGTGGACAGCCCCAGCATTTT. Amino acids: CAIRTGDGGQPQHF.

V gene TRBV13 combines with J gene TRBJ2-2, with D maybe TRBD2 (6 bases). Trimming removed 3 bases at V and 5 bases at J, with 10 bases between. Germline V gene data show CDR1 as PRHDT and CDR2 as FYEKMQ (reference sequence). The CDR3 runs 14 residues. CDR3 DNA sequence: TGTGCCAGCAGCTTGTGGGGGAGGACCGGGGAGCTGTTTTTT. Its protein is CASSLWGRTGELFF.

In nucleotides, the CDR3 is TGTGCCAGTACCTCAGGGTCCACTGAAGCTTTCTTT. Protein sequence: CASTSGSTEAFF. The rearrangement links TRBV19 to TRBJ1-1, with D perhaps TRBD1 (5 bases). The germline V gene has CDR1 LNHDA and CDR2 SQIVND (reference sequence). Trimming shortened V by 7 bases and J by 4 bases, and 10 bases separated the two germline ends. The CDR3 contains 12 residues. The whole variable domain, filled in from reference TRBV19 and TRBJ1-1, reads DGGITQSPKYLFRKEGQNVTLSCEQNLNHDAMYWYRQDPGQGLRLIYYSQIVNDFQKGDIAEGYSVSREKKESFPLTVTSAQKNPTAFYLCASTSGSTEAFFGQGTRLTVV.

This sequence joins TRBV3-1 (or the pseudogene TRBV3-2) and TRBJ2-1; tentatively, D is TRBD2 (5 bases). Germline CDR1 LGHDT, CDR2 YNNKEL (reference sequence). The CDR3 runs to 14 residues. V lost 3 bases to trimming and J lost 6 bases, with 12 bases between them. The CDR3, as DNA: TGTGCCAGCAGCCAGGCCGGGGTGGTCAATGAGCAGTTCTTC. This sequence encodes CASSQAGVVNEQFF.

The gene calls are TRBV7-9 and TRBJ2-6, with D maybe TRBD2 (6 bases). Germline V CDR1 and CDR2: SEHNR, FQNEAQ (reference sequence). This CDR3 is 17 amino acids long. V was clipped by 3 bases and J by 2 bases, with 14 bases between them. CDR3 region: CASSFGPRGAGANVLTF. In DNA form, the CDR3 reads TGTGCCAGCAGCTTCGGCCCCCGCGGGGCTGGGGCCAACGTCCTGACTTTC. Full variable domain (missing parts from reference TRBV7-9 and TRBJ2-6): DTGVSQNPRHKITKRGQNVTFRCDPISEHNRLYWYRQTLGQGPEFLTYFQNEAQLEKSRLLSDRFSAERPKGSFSTLEIQRTEQGDSAMYLCASSFGPRGAGANVLTFGAGSRLTVL.

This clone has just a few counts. In DNA form, the CDR3 reads TGCAGCGGCCGGACAGGGACTTTACTCACCGGGGAGCTGTTTTTT. This codes for CSGRTGTLLTGELFF. The V and J genes are TRBV29-1 and TRBJ2-2; 8 bases are shared with TRBD1. The germline CDR1 and CDR2 sequences are SQVTM and ANQGSEA. With V trimmed by 7 bases and J by 4 bases, 11 bases remained unmatched. This CDR3 comprises 15 residues.

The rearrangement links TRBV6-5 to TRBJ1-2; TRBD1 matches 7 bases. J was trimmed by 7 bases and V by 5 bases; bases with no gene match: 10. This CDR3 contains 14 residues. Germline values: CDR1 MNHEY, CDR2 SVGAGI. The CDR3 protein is CASSPDRRAVGYTF. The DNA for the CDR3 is TGTGCCAGCAGTCCGGACAGGCGCGCCGTTGGCTACACCTTC.

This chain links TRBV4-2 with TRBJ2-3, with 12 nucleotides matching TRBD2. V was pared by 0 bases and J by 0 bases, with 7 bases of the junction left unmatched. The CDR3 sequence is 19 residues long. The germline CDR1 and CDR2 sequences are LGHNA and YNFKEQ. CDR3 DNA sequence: TGTGCCAGCAGCCAAGACGCCTTTGGACTAGCGGGGAGCACAGATACGCAGTATTTT. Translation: CASSQDAFGLAGSTDTQYF.

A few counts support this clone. The DNA of the CDR3 is TGTGCCAGCAGTTCCTCGGGACAGCATAGCAATCAGCCCCAGCATTTT. Translation: CASSSSGQHSNQPQHF. This chain links TRBV6-5 with TRBJ1-5, with TRBD1 matching over 7 bases. The junction had 6 bases not matched to a gene; V was cut back by 4 bases and J by 0 bases. CDR1 and CDR2 from the germline V gene are MNHEY and SVGAGI. The CDR3 is made up of 16 amino acids.

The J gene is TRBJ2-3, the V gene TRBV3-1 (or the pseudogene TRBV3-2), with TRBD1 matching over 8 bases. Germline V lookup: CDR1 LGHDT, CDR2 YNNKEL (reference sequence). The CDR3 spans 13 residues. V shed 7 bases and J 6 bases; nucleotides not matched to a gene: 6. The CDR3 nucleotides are TGTGCCAGCATGAGACAGGGGTCGGATACGCAGTATTTT. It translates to CASMRQGSDTQYF.

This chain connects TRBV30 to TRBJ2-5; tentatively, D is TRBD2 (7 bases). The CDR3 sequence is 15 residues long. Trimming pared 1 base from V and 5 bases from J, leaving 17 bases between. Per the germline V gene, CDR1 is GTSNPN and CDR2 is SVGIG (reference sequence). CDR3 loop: CAWSEGGASGETQYF. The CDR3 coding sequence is TGTGCCTGGAGTGAGGGGGGGGCCTCAGGGGAGACCCAGTACTTC.

CDR3 DNA sequence: TGCGCCAGCAGCCAAGATTCCCAAAGAGGTACGCAGTATTTT. Amino acids: CASSQDSQRGTQYF. The genes are TRBV4-3 and TRBJ2-3; D remains unclear. CDR1 LGHNA and CDR2 YSLEER come from the germline V gene. The CDR3 has 14 amino acids. The V end was cut by 0 bases, the J end by 8 bases, with 12 bases between.

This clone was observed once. CDR3 amino acids: CASSLVAPTGDSTGELFF. The CDR3 nucleotides are TGCGCCAGCAGCTTGGTTGCGCCCACAGGGGATTCCACCGGGGAGCTGTTTTTT. V is TRBV5-1 and J is TRBJ2-2, with 7 bases identical to TRBD1. CDR1 is SGHRS and CDR2 is YFSETQ in the germline V gene. The CDR3 length is 18 residues. V gave up 0 bases and J gave up 4 bases; unmatched junction bases: 12.

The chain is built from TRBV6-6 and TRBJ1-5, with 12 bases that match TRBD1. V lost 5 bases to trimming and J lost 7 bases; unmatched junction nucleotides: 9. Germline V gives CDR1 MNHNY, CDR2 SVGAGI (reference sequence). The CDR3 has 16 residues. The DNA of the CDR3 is TGTGCCAGCAGTCCTTCCGGGACAGGGGGCGGACAGCCCCAGCATTTT. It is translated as CASSPSGTGGGQPQHF.

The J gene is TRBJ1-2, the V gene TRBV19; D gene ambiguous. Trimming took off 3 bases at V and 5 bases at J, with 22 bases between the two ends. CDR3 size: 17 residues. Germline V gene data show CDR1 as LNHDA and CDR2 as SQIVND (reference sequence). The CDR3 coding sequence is TGTGCCAGTAGTATTTGGGCAGGCGACCACAATCATTATGGCTACACCTTC. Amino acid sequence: CASSIWAGDHNHYGYTF.

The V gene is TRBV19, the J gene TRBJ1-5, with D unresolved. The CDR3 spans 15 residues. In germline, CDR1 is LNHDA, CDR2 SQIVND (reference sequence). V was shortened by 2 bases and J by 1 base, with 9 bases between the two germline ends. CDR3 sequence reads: CASSISATSNQPQHF. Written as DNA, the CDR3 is TGTGCCAGTAGTATAAGTGCAACAAGCAATCAGCCCCAGCATTTT.

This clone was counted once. As DNA, the CDR3 is TGTGCCAGCAGCCCAATTCCAGGGGGCAACACCGGGGAGCTGTTTTTT. Its protein is CASSPIPGGNTGELFF. V is TRBV11-2 and J is TRBJ2-2, with 8 bases identical to TRBD1. Germline V gene data show CDR1 as SGHAT and CDR2 as FQNNGV. The CDR3 is 16 residues long. Losses at the gene ends were 5 bases for V and 2 bases for J; bases not matched to a gene: 7.

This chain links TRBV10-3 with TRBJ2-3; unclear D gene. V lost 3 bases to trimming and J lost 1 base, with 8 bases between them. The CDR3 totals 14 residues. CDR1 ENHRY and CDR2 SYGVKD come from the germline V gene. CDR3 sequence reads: CAISEVGGTDTQYF. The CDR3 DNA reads TGTGCCATCAGTGAAGTGGGCGGCACAGATACGCAGTATTTT.

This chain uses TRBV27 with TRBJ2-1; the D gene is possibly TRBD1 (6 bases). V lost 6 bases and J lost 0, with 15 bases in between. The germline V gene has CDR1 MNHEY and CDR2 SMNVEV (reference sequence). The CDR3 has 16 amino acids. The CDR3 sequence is CASRAGTRSSYNEQFF. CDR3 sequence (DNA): TGTGCCAGCAGGGCCGGGACAAGAAGCTCCTACAATGAGCAGTTCTTC.

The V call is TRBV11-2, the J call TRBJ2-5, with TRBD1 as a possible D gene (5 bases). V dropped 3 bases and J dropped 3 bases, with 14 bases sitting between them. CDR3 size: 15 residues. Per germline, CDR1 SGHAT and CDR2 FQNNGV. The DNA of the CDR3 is TGTGCCAGCAGCTTTCAGGGAAATGTCGAAGAGACCCAGTACTTC. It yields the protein CASSFQGNVEETQYF.

CDR3 amino acids: CASSPANLDYGYTF. CDR3 DNA sequence: TGTGCCAGCAGCCCCGCTAACCTTGACTATGGCTACACCTTC. V and J are TRBV7-2 and TRBJ1-2; D is undetermined. V was clipped by 5 bases and J by 3 bases, with 13 bases between them. Germline-derived CDR1 and CDR2 are SGHTA and FQGNSA. The CDR3 is 14 residues long.